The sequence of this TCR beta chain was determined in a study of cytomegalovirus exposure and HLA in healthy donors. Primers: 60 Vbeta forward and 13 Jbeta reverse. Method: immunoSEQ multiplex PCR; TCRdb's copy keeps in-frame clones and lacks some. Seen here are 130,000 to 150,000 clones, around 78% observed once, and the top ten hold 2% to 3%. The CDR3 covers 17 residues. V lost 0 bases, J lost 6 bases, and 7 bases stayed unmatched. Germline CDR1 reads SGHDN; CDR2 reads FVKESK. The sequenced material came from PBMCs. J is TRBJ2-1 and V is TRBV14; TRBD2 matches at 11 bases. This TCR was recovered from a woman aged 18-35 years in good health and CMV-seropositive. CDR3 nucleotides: TGTGCCAGCAGCCAAGATCGAATGCTAGCGGGGGGCAATGAGCAGTTCTTC. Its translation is CASSQDRMLAGGNEQFF.